This TCR beta chain was documented in a study of human T cells and chemical hapten exposure (dated by TCRdb to 2020 to 2022). For context, the study as a whole: For sensitization, 2% DPC in acetone was applied to a roughly 2 cm by roughly 2 cm area of upper inner arm skin. Throughout the study period of 20 to 25 weeks, patients also received therapeutic DPC doses to the scalp every week. Patch testing on the upper back used Finn chambers containing 0.01% DPC, with scoring done after 6 days according to International Contact Dermatitis Research Group standards. The mostly female patient cohort included alopecia areata with under or over 50% scalp involvement, alopecia totalis and alopecia universalis. Libraries were pooled for sequencing, and variation in per-sample TCR yields was attributed mainly to small differences in library volumes within the pool. This study followed changes in the peripheral blood TCR repertoire in vivo during primary and secondary sensitization of alopecia patients to the hapten diphenylcyclopropenone (DPC). Blood samples were taken from patients before sensitization (week 0) and at 2, 6 and about 24 weeks after DPC sensitization. Blood for TCR sequencing was provided by twenty-nine alopecia patients at one to four time points (pre-sensitization, 2, 6 and 24 weeks).

The sample's time point, from its label and the paper: pre-sensitization, week 0. The treatment or condition label for this specimen denotes: therapeutic diphenylcyclopropenone sensitization with weekly scalp DPC. At each patch-test visit, blood was drawn before the patch test was applied. Eligible patients were aged 18 to 70, diagnosed with alopecia, deemed suitable for DPC therapy, and excluded if pregnant. Total RNA was isolated from unfractionated whole blood collected in Tempus Blood RNA tubes. Broader findings and caveats from the paper: Repeated subsampling changed both the strength of the expansion versus patch-test correlation and the threshold at which the correlation became significant. Expanded TCRs formed significantly more large CDR3 similarity clusters than pre-sensitization or healthy control sets, consistent with antigen-driven responses. All patients had alopecia, a presumed autoimmune disease, so their immune response might differ from that of healthy individuals. The number of TCRs above 1 in 1000 frequency did not change with DPC sensitization; there was no evidence of global repertoire structure alterations. Patch test score correlated positively with the number of PT1 expanded TCRs, reaching significance at thresholds 8, 16 and 32 but not at 4.

Receptors were amplified or captured by RACE. The instrument was a NextSeq 500. During library preparation, unique molecular identifiers were attached to individual cDNA molecules so that TCRs could be counted in a quantitative, reproducible way. From each blood RNA sample, both TCR alpha and TCR beta chains were sequenced. The published analysis was carried out like this. The median number of TCRs per sample was over 95,000, ranging from about 20,000 to 700,000. V, J and CDR3 annotation of the TCR reads was carried out using the Decombinator software suite. To make PS versus PT1 abundance plots, every sample was subsampled to the same number of TCRs (28,000). Expanded TCRs were defined as absent before sensitization and observed at least eight times at the 2-week time point. TCRdb reworked the public reads: Q25 trimming with fastp, MiXCR clone assembly, productive beta chains retained. Rows merge per CDR3 protein into single entries with the most common DNA and genes. The V and J calls reflect TCRdb's pipeline rather than the authors' work. This sample is represented by about 68,000 distinct CDR3 sequences; 9.5% to 12% of them were singletons. The ten largest clones represent approximately 5.5% of the sample.

This clonotype was seen a handful of times. Its antigen is still unknown. Nothing much larger sits one base from this clone, and base qualities are not available. Sequencing was performed on whole blood, taken in connection with sensitization to the hapten diphenylcyclopropenone (DPC). The sequence was collected from a woman aged 45 to 65 with alopecia areata. Some clones in this sample may be carry-over from other donors' samples.

The DNA is as follows: TGTGCCAGCAGTTTGAGGCAGGGTGGGCATCAGCCCCAGCATTTT. Its protein product is CASSLRQGGHQPQHF. The rearranged segments are TRBV27 and TRBJ1-5, and perhaps TRBD1 as D gene, on 5 matching bases. The junction carries 14 bases between V and J, which are trimmed by 3 bases and 5 bases respectively. As encoded in the germline V gene (reference sequence), CDR1 is MNHEY while CDR2 is SMNVEV. The CDR3 holds 15 amino acids from the cysteine to the phenylalanine. Only the CDR3 part of the read is kept: 45 bases, read in frame from the first base.